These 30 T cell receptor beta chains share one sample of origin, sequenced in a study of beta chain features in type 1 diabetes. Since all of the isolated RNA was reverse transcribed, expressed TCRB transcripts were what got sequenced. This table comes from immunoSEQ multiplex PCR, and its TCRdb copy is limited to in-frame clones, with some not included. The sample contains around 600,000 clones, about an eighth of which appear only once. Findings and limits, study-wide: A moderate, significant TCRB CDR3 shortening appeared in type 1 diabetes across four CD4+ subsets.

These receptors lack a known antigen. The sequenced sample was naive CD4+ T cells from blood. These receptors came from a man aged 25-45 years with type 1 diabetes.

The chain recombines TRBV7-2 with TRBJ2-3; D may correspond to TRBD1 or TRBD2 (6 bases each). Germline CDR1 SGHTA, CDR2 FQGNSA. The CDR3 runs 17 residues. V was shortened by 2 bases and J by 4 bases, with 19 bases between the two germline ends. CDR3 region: CASSLRRDKGGADTQYF. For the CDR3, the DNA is TGTGCCAGCAGCTTACGCCGGGACAAAGGAGGGGCAGATACGCAGTATTTT.

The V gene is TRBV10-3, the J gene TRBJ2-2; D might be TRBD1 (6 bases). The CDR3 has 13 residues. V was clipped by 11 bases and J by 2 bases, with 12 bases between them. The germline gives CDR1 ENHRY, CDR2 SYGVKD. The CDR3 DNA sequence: TGTGCCCTACGGACAGAAAACACCGGGGAGCTGTTTTTT. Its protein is CALRTENTGELFF.

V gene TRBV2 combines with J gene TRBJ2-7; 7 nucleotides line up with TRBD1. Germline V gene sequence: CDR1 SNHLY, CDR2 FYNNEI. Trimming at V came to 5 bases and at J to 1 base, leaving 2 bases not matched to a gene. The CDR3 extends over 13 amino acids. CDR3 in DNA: TGTGCCAGCAGTTCGGGACAGTCCTACGAGCAGTACTTC. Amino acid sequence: CASSSGQSYEQYF.

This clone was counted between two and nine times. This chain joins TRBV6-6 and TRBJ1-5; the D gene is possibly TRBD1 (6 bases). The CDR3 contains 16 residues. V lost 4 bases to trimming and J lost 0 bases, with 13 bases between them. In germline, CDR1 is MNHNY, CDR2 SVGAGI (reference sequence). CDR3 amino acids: CASSSYDRNSNQPQHF. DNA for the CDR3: TGTGCCAGCAGTTCCTATGACAGGAATAGCAATCAGCCCCAGCATTTT.

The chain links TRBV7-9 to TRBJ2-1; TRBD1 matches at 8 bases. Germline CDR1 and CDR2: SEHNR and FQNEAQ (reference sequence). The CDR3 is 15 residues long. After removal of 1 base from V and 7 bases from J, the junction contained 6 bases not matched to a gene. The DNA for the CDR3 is TGTGCCAGCAGCTTAGACAGGGGGACGTCGAATGAGCAGTTCTTC. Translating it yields CASSLDRGTSNEQFF. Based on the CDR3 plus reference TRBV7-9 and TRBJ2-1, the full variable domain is DTGVSQNPRHKITKRGQNVTFRCDPISEHNRLYWYRQTLGQGPEFLTYFQNEAQLEKSRLLSDRFSAERPKGSFSTLEIQRTEQGDSAMYLCASSLDRGTSNEQFFGPGTRLTVL.

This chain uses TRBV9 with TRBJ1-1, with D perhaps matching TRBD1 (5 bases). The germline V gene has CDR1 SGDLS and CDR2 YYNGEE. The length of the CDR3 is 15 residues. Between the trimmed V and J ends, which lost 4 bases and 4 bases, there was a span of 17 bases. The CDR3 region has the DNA TGTGCCAGCAGCCCCAGGGTCGGGGGAGGCACTGAAGCTTTCTTT. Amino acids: CASSPRVGGGTEAFF.

The CDR3 nucleotides are TGCGCCACCTACTCCTTCGGTCGGGGCACCGGGGAGCTGTTTTTT. It encodes CATYSFGRGTGELFF. The chain recombines TRBV10-2 with TRBJ2-2, with a tentative D call TRBD2 (5 bases). Germline V gene lookup returns CDR1 WSHSY and CDR2 SAAADI. Deletions cut 10 bases from V and 4 bases from J, with 19 bases between. This CDR3 is built from 15 residues.

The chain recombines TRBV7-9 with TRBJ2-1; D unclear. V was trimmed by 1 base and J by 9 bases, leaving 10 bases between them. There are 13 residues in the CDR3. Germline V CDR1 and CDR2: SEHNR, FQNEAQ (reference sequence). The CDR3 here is CASSLGSWSEQFF. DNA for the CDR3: TGTGCCAGCAGCTTAGGCTCTTGGAGTGAGCAGTTCTTC.

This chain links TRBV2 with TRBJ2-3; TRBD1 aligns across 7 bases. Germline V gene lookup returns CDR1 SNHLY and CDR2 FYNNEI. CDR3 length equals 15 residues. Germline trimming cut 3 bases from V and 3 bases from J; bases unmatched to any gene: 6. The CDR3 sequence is CASSEDRSPTDTQYF. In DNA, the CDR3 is TGTGCCAGCAGTGAGGACAGGTCGCCGACAGATACGCAGTATTTT.

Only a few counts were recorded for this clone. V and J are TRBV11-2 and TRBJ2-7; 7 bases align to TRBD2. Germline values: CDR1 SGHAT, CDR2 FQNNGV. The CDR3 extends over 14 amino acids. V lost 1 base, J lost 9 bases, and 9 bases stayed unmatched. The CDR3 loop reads CASSLGEGMIGQYF. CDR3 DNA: TGTGCCAGCAGCTTAGGGGAGGGGATGATCGGGCAGTACTTC.

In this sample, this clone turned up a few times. CDR3 sequence: CASSPGTGGEKLFF. The DNA for the CDR3 is TGTGCCAGCAGCCCTGGGACAGGGGGCGAAAAACTGTTTTTT. The genes are TRBV4-2 and TRBJ1-4, with 12 bases lining up with TRBD1. The CDR3 runs 14 residues. Germline V gene lookup returns CDR1 LGHNA and CDR2 YNFKEQ. Trimming at V came to 4 bases and at J to 8 bases, leaving 2 bases not matched to a gene.

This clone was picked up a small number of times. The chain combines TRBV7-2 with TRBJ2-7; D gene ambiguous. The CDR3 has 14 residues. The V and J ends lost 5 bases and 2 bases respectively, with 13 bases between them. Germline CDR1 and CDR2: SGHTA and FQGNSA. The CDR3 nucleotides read TGTGCCAGCAGCCGGCAGACTTCAGCCTACGAGCAGTACTTC. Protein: CASSRQTSAYEQYF.

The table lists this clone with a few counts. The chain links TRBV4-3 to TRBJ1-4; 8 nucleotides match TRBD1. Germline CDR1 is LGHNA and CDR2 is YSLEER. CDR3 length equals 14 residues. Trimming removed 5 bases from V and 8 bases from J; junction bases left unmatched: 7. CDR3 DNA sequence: TGCGCCAGCAGCTTACAGGGGGGAGAGGAAAAACTGTTTTTT. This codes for CASSLQGGEEKLFF.

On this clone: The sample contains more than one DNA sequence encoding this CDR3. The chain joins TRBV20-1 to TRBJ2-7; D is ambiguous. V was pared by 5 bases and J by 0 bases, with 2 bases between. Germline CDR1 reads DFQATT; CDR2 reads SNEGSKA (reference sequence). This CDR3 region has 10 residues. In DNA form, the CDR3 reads TGCAGTGCTTCCTCCTACGAGCAGTACTTC. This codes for CSASSYEQYF.

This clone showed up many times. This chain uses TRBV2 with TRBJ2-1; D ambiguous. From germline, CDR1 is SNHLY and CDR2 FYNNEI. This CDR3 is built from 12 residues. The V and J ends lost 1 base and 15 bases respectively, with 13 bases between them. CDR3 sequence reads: CASSEELGVRFF. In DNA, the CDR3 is TGTGCCAGCAGTGAAGAACTCGGTGTCCGGTTCTTC.

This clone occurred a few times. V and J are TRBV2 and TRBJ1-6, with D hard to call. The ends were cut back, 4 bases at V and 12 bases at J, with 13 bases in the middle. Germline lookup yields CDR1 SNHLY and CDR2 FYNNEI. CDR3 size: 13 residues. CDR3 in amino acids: CASSGYEGIPLHF. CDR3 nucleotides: TGTGCCAGCAGTGGGTATGAGGGAATACCCCTCCACTTT.

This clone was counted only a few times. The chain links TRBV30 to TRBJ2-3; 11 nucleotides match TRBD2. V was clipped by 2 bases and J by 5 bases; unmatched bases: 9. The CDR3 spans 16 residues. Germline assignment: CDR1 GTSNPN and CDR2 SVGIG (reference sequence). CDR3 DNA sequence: TGTGCCTGGAGTACCATAGCGGGGGGGCCCGGAGATACGCAGTATTTT. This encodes CAWSTIAGGPGDTQYF.

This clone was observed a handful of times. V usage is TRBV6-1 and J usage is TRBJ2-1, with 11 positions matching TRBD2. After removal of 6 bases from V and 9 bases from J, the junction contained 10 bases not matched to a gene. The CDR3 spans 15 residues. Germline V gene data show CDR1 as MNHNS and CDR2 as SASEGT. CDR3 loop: CASSPLAGGESEQFF. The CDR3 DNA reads TGTGCCAGCAGCCCGCTAGCGGGGGGTGAAAGTGAGCAGTTCTTC.

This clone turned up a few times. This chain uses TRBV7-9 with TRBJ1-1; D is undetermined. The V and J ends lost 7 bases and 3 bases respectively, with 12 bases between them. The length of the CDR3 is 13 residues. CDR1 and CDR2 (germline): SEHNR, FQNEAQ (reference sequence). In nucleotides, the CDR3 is TGTGCCAGCACTATGGCCCGGCACACTGAAGCTTTCTTT. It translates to CASTMARHTEAFF.

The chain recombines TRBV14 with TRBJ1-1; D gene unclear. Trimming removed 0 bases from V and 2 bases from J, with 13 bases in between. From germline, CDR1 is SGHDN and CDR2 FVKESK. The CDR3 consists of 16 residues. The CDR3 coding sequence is TGTGCCAGCAGCCAAGATTATCAGACCTACAACACTGAAGCTTTCTTT. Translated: CASSQDYQTYNTEAFF.

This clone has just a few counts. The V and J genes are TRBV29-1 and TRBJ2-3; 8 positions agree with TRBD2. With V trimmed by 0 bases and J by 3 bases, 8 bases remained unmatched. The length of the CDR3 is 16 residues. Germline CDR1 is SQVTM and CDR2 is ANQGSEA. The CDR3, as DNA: TGCAGCGTTGAAGATCCGGGGGGGCTCGGGACAGATACGCAGTATTTT. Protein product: CSVEDPGGLGTDTQYF.

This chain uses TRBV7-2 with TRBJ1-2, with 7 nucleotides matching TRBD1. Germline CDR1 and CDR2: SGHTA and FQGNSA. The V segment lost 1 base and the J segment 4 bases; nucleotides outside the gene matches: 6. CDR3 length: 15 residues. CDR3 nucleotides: TGTGCCAGCAGCTTAGGGTTGACAGGGACCTATGGCTACACCTTC. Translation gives CASSLGLTGTYGYTF.

The CDR3, as DNA: TGCAGCGCCCGGACGTTCCAAGAGACCCAGTACTTC. This encodes CSARTFQETQYF. The chain uses TRBV29-1 and TRBJ2-5; D gene unclear. Trimming took off 7 bases at V and 1 base at J, with 10 bases between the two ends. The CDR3 runs 12 residues. The germline gives CDR1 SQVTM, CDR2 ANQGSEA.

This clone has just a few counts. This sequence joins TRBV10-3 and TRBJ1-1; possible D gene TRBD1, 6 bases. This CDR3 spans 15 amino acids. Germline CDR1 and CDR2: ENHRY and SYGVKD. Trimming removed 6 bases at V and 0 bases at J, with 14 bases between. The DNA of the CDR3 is TGTGCCATCAGCGAGACAGGACAGATGAACACTGAAGCTTTCTTT. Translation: CAISETGQMNTEAFF.

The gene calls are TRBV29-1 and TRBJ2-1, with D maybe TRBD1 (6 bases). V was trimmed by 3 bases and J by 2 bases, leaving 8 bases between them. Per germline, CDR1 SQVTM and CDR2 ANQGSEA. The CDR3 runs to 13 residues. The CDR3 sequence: CSVDRGTYNEQFF. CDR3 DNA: TGCAGCGTTGACAGGGGAACCTACAATGAGCAGTTCTTC.

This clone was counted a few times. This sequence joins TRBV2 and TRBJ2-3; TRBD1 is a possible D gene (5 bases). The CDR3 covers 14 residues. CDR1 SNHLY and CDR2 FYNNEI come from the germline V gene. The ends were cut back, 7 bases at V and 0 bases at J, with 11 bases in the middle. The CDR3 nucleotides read TGTGCCAGCATAAGGACATATAGCACAGATACGCAGTATTTT. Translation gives CASIRTYSTDTQYF.

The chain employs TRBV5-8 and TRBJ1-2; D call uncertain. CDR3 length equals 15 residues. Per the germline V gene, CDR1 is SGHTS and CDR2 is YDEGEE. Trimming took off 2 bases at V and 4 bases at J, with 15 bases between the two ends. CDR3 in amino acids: CASSLRGGGGYGYTF. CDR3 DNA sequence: TGTGCCAGCAGCTTACGAGGAGGAGGAGGCTATGGCTACACCTTC.

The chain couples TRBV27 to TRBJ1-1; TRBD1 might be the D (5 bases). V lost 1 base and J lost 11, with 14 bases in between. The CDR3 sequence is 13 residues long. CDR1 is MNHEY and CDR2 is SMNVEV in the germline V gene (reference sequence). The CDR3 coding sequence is TGTGCCAGCAGTTTATATAAGGGGTTGGATGCTTTCTTT. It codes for CASSLYKGLDAFF.

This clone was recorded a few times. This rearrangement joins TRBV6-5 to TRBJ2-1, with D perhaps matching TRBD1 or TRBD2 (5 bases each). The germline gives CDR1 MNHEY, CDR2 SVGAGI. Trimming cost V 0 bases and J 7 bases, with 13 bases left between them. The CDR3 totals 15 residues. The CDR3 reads CASSYSIVWGNEQFF. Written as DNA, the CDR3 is TGTGCCAGCAGTTACTCGATAGTTTGGGGGAATGAGCAGTTCTTC.

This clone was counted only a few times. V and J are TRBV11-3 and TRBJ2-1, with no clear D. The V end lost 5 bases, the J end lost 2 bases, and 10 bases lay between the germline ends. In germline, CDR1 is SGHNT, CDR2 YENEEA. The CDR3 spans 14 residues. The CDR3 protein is CASSRPGAYNEQFF. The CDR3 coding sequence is TGTGCCAGCAGCCGTCCGGGTGCCTACAATGAGCAGTTCTTC.